This T cell receptor beta chain was identified during a study of regulatory T cells in long-lasting Graves disease. iRepertoire HTBI primers and Arm-PCR of CDR3 regions built TCR beta libraries. TCRdb ran MiXCR on the multiplex PCR reads and lists one entry per CDR3 protein. This repertoire shows about 290,000 distinct CDR3 sequences, 22% found once; its top ten account for roughly 50%. Time point defined: persistent/refractory GD, antithyroid drugs over 5 years with positive TRAb. The TCR library was made from RNA extracted from PBMCs. In germline, CDR1 is ENHRY, CDR2 SYGVKD. The CDR3 has 14 residues. Trimming at V came to 7 bases and at J to 4 bases, leaving 9 bases not matched to a gene.

The chain uses TRBV10-3 and TRBJ2-7, with 8 bases aligning to TRBD1. The receptor was derived from a female donor with Graves disease. The starting material was peripheral blood mononuclear cells (PBMCs), obtained when the disease was refractory, from a patient treated with antithyroid drugs. The CDR3: CAINTGTGEYEQYF. CDR3 in DNA: TGTGCCATCAACACCGGGACAGGAGAATACGAGCAGTACTTC.